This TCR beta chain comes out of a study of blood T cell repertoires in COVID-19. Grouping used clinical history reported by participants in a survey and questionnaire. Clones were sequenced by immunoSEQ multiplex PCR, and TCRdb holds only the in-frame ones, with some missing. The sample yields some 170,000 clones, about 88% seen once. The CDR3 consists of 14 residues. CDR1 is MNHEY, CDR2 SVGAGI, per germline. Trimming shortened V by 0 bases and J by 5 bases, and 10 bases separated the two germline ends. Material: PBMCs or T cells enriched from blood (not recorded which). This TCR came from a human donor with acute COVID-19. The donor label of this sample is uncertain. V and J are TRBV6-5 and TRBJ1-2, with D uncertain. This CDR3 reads CASSYSSREYGYTF. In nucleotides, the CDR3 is TGTGCCAGCAGTTACTCGTCGAGGGAATATGGCTACACCTTC.